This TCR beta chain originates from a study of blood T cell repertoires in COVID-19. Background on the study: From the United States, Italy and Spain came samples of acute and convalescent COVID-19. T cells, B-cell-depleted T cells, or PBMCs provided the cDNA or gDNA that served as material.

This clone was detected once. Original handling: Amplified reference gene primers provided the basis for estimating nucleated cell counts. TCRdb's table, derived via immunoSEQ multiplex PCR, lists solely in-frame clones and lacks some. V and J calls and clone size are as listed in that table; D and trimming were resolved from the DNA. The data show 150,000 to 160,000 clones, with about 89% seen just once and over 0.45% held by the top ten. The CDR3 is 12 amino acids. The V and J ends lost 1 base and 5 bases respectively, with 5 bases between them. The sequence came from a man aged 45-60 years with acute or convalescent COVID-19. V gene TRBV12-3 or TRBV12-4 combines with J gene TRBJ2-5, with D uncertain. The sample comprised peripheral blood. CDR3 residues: CASSLGYETQYF. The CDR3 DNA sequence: TGTGCCAGCAGTTTAGGCTATGAGACCCAGTACTTC.